These 7 T cell receptor beta chains were all obtained from the same sample, sequenced in a study of blood T cell repertoires in COVID-19 (dated by TCRdb to about 2020). Libraries were built with the immunoSEQ multiplex PCR assay. TCRdb limited this immuneACCESS table to in-frame rearrangements with V and J called. A share of clones is missing; checked studies link under half to unresolved V genes, and the rest is unexplained. Present in this sample are over 25,000 clones, about 89% of which were seen just once. The top ten clones comprise around 14% of the sample. The sequencing sample was made of peripheral blood. These receptors were obtained from a man in his sixties or seventies with active COVID-19.

V usage is TRBV7-2 and J usage is TRBJ2-7; maybe TRBD2 (7 bases). This CDR3 is built from 15 residues. Trimming pared 0 bases from V and 1 base from J, leaving 10 bases between. Germline CDR1 is SGHTA and CDR2 is FQGNSA. The CDR3 loop reads CASSLAGGGSYEQYF. In DNA, the CDR3 is TGTGCCAGCAGCTTAGCGGGAGGGGGATCCTACGAGCAGTACTTC.

This chain connects TRBV27 to TRBJ2-6; D is uncertain. V shed 6 bases and J shed 2 bases, with 5 bases lying between them. Germline loops: CDR1 MNHEY, CDR2 SMNVEV (reference sequence). The CDR3 runs to 13 residues. CDR3 loop: CASRATGANVLTF. CDR3 nucleotide sequence: TGTGCCAGCAGAGCTACTGGGGCCAACGTCCTGACTTTC.

V and J are TRBV12-3 or TRBV12-4 and TRBJ2-7; the D is unclear. Trimming stripped 1 base from V and 4 bases from J, with 8 bases between. This CDR3 region has 13 residues. CDR3 bases: TGTGCCAGCAGTTTAGGGTCTAAATACGAGCAGTACTTC. Its protein is CASSLGSKYEQYF.

The sample holds one count of this clone. The CDR3 sequence is CASSQDLGRSYEQYF. The CDR3 DNA follows: TGTGCCAGCAGCCAAGACCTTGGGAGGTCCTACGAGCAGTACTTC. The V gene is TRBV3-1 (or the pseudogene TRBV3-2), the J gene TRBJ2-7; the D gene is possibly TRBD2 (6 bases). Germline V gives CDR1 LGHDT, CDR2 YNNKEL (reference sequence). This CDR3 contains 15 residues. Deletions cut 0 bases from V and 1 base from J, with 10 bases between.

V usage is TRBV5-6 and J usage is TRBJ1-2; possibly TRBD1 for D (5 bases). V lost 0 bases, J lost 7 bases, and 13 bases lay in between. This CDR3 is built from 14 residues. Germline V CDR1 and CDR2: SGHDT, YYEEEE. CDR3 DNA: TGTGCCAGCAGCTTGGATCCGAAGGGGTCTGGCTACACCTTC. Translating gives CASSLDPKGSGYTF.

J is TRBJ2-2 and V is TRBV9; 10 bases agree with TRBD1. J gave up 3 bases and V 2 bases, and 13 bases lay outside the gene matches. Germline loops: CDR1 SGDLS, CDR2 YYNGEE. There are 19 residues in the CDR3. In DNA form, the CDR3 reads TGTGCCAGCAGCGTGGCCCTTGTGAGGGACAGGGGAGACACCGGGGAGCTGTTTTTT. Protein: CASSVALVRDRGDTGELFF.

The chain is built from TRBV5-8 and TRBJ2-5; tentatively, D is TRBD1 (5 bases). The V end was cut by 2 bases, the J end by 4 bases, with 9 bases between. Germline V gene data show CDR1 as SGHTS and CDR2 as YDEGEE. The CDR3 is 13 amino acids. CDR3 residues: CASSLGQGETQYF. DNA for the CDR3: TGTGCCAGCAGCTTAGGGCAGGGAGAGACCCAGTACTTC.